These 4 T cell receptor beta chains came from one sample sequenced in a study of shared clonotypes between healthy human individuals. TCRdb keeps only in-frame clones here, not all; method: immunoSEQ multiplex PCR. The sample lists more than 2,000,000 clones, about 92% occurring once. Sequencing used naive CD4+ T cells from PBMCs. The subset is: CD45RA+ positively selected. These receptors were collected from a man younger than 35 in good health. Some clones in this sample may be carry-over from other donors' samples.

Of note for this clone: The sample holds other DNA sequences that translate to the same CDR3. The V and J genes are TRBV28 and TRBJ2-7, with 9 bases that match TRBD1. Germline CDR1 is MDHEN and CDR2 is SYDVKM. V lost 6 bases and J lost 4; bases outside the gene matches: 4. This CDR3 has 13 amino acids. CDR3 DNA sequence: TGTGCCAGCAGCACAGGGGGCCGGTACGAGCAGTACTTC. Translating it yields CASSTGGRYEQYF.

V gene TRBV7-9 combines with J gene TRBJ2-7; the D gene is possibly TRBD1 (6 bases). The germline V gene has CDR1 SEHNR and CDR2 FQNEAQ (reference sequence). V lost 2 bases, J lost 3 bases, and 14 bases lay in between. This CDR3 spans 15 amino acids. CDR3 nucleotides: TGTGCCAGCAGCTTAACCGGGCAGGGGAGCTACGAGCAGTACTTC. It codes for CASSLTGQGSYEQYF.

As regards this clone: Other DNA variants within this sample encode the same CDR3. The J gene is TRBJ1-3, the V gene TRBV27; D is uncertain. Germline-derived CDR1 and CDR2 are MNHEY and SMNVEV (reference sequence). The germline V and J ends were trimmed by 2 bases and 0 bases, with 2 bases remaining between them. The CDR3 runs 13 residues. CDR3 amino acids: CASSLGSGNTIYF. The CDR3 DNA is TGTGCCAGCAGTTTAGGCTCTGGAAACACCATATATTTT.

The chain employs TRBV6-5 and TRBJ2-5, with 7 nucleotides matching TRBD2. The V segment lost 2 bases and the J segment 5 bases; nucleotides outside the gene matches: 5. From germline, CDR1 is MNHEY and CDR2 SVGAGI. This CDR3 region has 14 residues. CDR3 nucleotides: TGTGCCAGCAGTTACGGACTAGGGGCGGAGACCCAGTACTTC. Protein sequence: CASSYGLGAETQYF.